The 13 T cell receptor beta chains listed next were all sequenced from one sample in a study of blood T cell repertoires in COVID-19. Here immunoSEQ multiplex PCR was the method, and the copy in TCRdb shows in-frame clones only, minus some. The repertoire consists of roughly 100,000 clones, with 87% occurring once and the leading ten covering 15% to 20%. The specimen was peripheral blood. These TCRs come from a human donor in a cohort sampled during active COVID-19.

The genes are TRBV10-3 and TRBJ2-1; TRBD2 aligns across 8 bases. Germline CDR1 and CDR2: ENHRY and SYGVKD. After removal of 2 bases from V and 0 bases from J, the junction contained 0 bases not matched to a gene. The CDR3 contains 15 residues. In DNA form, the CDR3 reads TGTGCCATCAGTGAGAGCGGGGGCTCCTACAATGAGCAGTTCTTC. Translating it yields CAISESGGSYNEQFF.

This chain joins TRBV5-1 and TRBJ2-7; 8 bases line up with TRBD2. Germline V gene data show CDR1 as SGHRS and CDR2 as YFSETQ. The junction had 6 bases not matched to a gene; V was cut back by 0 bases and J by 4 bases. This CDR3 comprises 15 residues. CDR3 amino acids: CASSLAGGGPYEQYF. CDR3 in DNA: TGCGCCAGCAGCTTGGCTGGCGGGGGGCCTTACGAGCAGTACTTC. Full variable domain (remainder filled in from reference TRBV5-1 and TRBJ2-7): KAGVTQTPRYLIKTRGQQVTLSCSPISGHRSVSWYQQTPGQGLQFLFEYFSETQRNKGNFPGRFSGRQFSNSRSEMNVSTLELGDSALYLCASSLAGGGPYEQYFGPGTRLTVT.

The rearrangement joins TRBV7-3 to TRBJ2-5; 8 nucleotides align to TRBD2. The germline V gene has CDR1 SGHTA and CDR2 FQGTGA. The CDR3 sequence is 16 residues long. J was trimmed by 4 bases and V by 5 bases; bases with no gene match: 12. The CDR3 spells CASSPLRGGGLETQYF. The CDR3 DNA follows: TGTGCCAGCAGCCCTCTGAGGGGCGGGGGGTTAGAGACCCAGTACTTC.

This clone was recorded once. The rearrangement uses TRBV9 and TRBJ2-4, with D hard to call. In germline, CDR1 is SGDLS, CDR2 YYNGEE. Trimming took off 4 bases at V and 0 bases at J, with 14 bases between the two ends. The CDR3 has 16 residues. CDR3 in amino acids: CASSPRVQLAKNIQYF. Written as DNA, the CDR3 is TGTGCCAGCAGCCCTCGGGTCCAACTAGCCAAAAACATTCAGTACTTC.

The chain employs TRBV6-1 and TRBJ2-7; 8 bases match TRBD1. Per germline, CDR1 MNHNS and CDR2 SASEGT. The CDR3 extends over 18 amino acids. J gave up 6 bases and V 3 bases, and 19 bases lay outside the gene matches. The CDR3, as DNA: TGTGCCAGCAGTGACGAGGCAGGGGGCGCGTATTTTCGGTCCGAGCAGTACTTC. This sequence encodes CASSDEAGGAYFRSEQYF.

This clone has just one count. The gene calls are TRBV4-3 and TRBJ2-7; the D gene is possibly TRBD2 (6 bases). The length of the CDR3 is 13 residues. CDR1 and CDR2 from the germline V gene are LGHNA and YSLEER. The V and J ends lost 3 bases and 7 bases respectively, with 13 bases between them. CDR3 in DNA: TGCGCCAGCAGCCACGGACTACCTGGTGAGCAGTACTTC. It yields the protein CASSHGLPGEQYF.

The chain links TRBV5-6 to TRBJ2-7; possibly TRBD2 for D (6 bases). Germline V gene sequence: CDR1 SGHDT, CDR2 YYEEEE. This CDR3 region has 14 residues. Trimming left V 3 bases short and J 13 bases short, with 23 bases between. The CDR3 bases are TGTGCCAGCAGCTCGACCCTGAGGAGGGAAGTCCCTTACTTC. Translating it yields CASSSTLRREVPYF.

The rearrangement joins TRBV12-3 or TRBV12-4 to TRBJ2-3, with unresolved D. V was pared by 5 bases and J by 0 bases, with 3 bases between. The length of the CDR3 is 12 residues. CDR3: CASSPSTDTQYF. CDR3 nucleotides: TGTGCCAGCAGTCCGAGCACAGATACGCAGTATTTT.

The CDR3 DNA reads TGTGCCAGCAGACCTAGTGAACTAGCGGTTAGCACAGATACGCAGTATTTT. Protein product: CASRPSELAVSTDTQYF. The chain uses TRBV13 and TRBJ2-3; 8 nucleotides line up with TRBD2. The CDR3 spans 17 residues. In germline, CDR1 is PRHDT, CDR2 FYEKMQ (reference sequence). The V segment lost 6 bases and the J segment 0 bases; nucleotides outside the gene matches: 11.

This clone was counted a few times. The rearrangement uses TRBV6-1 and TRBJ1-1, with unresolved D. This CDR3 comprises 13 residues. V gave up 2 bases and J gave up 10 bases, with 14 bases separating them. Germline assignment: CDR1 MNHNS and CDR2 SASEGT. In DNA form, the CDR3 reads TGTGCCAGCAGTGAATCTCAATCACTTCGAGCTTTCTTT. Encoded protein: CASSESQSLRAFF.

This chain joins TRBV14 and TRBJ1-1; 8 bases align to TRBD1. This CDR3 region has 15 residues. CDR1 is SGHDN, CDR2 FVKESK, per germline. V shed 1 base, J shed 7 bases, and the junction held 8 bases outside the gene matches. The DNA of the CDR3 is TGTGCCAGCAGCCAAGGGACAGGGTGGTCTGGTGAAGCTTTCTTT. Translated: CASSQGTGWSGEAFF.

This chain uses TRBV5-4 with TRBJ2-5, with TRBD2 identical over 9 bases. Germline CDR1 reads SGHNT; CDR2 reads YYREEE (reference sequence). The CDR3 is 14 residues long. Trimming cost V 0 bases and J 3 bases; bases outside gene matches: 0. CDR3 residues: CASSLGGGEETQYF. CDR3 DNA: TGTGCCAGCAGCTTGGGCGGGGGGGAAGAGACCCAGTACTTC. The whole variable domain, remainder taken from reference TRBV5-4 and TRBJ2-5, is ETGVTQSPTHLIKTRGQQVTLRCSSQSGHNTVSWYQQALGQGPQFIFQYYREEENGRGNFPPRFSGLQFPNYSSELNVNALELDDSALYLCASSLGGGEETQYFGPGTRLLVL.

This clone was observed a single time. V and J are TRBV27 and TRBJ2-7, with 10 positions matching TRBD1. CDR3 length equals 16 residues. J lost 2 bases, V lost 3 bases, and 7 bases had no gene match. The germline CDR1 and CDR2 sequences are MNHEY and SMNVEV (reference sequence). CDR3 sequence reads: CASSFIPGTGAYEQYF. CDR3 coding DNA: TGTGCCAGCAGTTTCATTCCCGGGACAGGGGCCTACGAGCAGTACTTC.